The rows below give T cell receptor beta chains drawn from one sample of a study of OX40 agonist ivuxolimab in advanced cancers. The table came from immunoSEQ multiplex PCR; TCRdb's copy has only in-frame clones and leaves some out. The sample records fewer than 85,000 clones, roughly 85% being singletons. The sample consisted of CD4+ or CD8+ T cells sorted from blood, taken in a trial of the OX40 agonist ivuxolimab. The receptors derive from an adult with an advanced solid tumor such as melanoma, head and neck, liver or kidney cancer. Each CDR3 is given with its conserved first and last residue. D genes are given only for firm matches. Clone size, where shown, is once, few, many, or a class for clones that have expanded.

v_call: TRBV27
j_call: TRBJ1-3
clone_size: once
d_call: TRBD1
cdr3_nt: TGTGCCAGCAAAGACAGGGGTTCAGGAAACACCATATATTTT
cdr3_aa: CASKDRGSGNTIYF

v_call: TRBV18
j_call: TRBJ1-1
clone_size: once
d_call: NA
cdr3_nt: TGTGCCAGCTCACGGGGCGAGAACACTGAAGCTTTCTTT
cdr3_aa: CASSRGENTEAFF

v_call: TRBV30
j_call: TRBJ2-7
clone_size: NA
d_call: NA
cdr3_nt: TGTGCCTGGAGTGCCTCCGGTACAGCACCCGAGCAGTACTTC
cdr3_aa: CAWSASGTAPEQYF

v_call: TRBV7-2
j_call: TRBJ2-5
clone_size: NA
d_call: NA
cdr3_nt: TGTGCCAGCAGCTTAGTTGAGACCCAGTACTTC
cdr3_aa: CASSLVETQYF

v_call: TRBV6-4
j_call: TRBJ2-1
clone_size: NA
d_call: NA
cdr3_nt: TGTGCCAGCAGTGGGGTGGGGTCGCGCAATGAGCAGTTCTTC
cdr3_aa: CASSGVGSRNEQFF

v_call: TRBV7-3
j_call: TRBJ2-1
clone_size: NA
d_call: TRBD2
cdr3_nt: TGTGCCAGCAGCTTAACCGGACTAGAAAGCAATGAGCAGTTCTTC
cdr3_aa: CASSLTGLESNEQFF

v_call: TRBV27
j_call: TRBJ2-5
clone_size: NA
d_call: NA
cdr3_nt: TGTGCCAGCAGCGGACCGCCGCAAGAGACCCAGTACTTC
cdr3_aa: CASSGPPQETQYF

v_call: TRBV10-2
j_call: TRBJ2-7
clone_size: NA
d_call: NA
cdr3_nt: TGCGCCAGCAGTGAGCACCCCAAAACCTACGAGCAGTACTTC
cdr3_aa: CASSEHPKTYEQYF

v_call: TRBV28
j_call: TRBJ1-2
clone_size: NA
d_call: NA
cdr3_nt: TGTGCCAGCAGCAGTACGGGCGACGTCGACTATGGCTACACCTTC
cdr3_aa: CASSSTGDVDYGYTF

v_call: TRBV27
j_call: TRBJ2-7
clone_size: NA
d_call: NA
cdr3_nt: TGTGCCAGCAGTCCGAAATGGACAGACGACGAGCAGTACTTC
cdr3_aa: CASSPKWTDDEQYF

v_call: TRBV28
j_call: TRBJ2-1
clone_size: NA
d_call: NA
cdr3_nt: TGTGCCAGCAGTTTACTGGGGGCGCGGAATGAGCAGTTCTTC
cdr3_aa: CASSLLGARNEQFF

v_call: TRBV7-2
j_call: TRBJ2-1
clone_size: once
d_call: NA
cdr3_nt: TGTGCCAGCAGCTTAGACCTCCGAACGAATGAGCAGTTCTTC
cdr3_aa: CASSLDLRTNEQFF

v_call: TRBV10-3
j_call: TRBJ2-7
clone_size: NA
d_call: NA
cdr3_nt: TGTGCCATCAGTGGGGGGGAGGTAGGATACGAGCAGTACTTC
cdr3_aa: CAISGGEVGYEQYF

v_call: TRBV7-2
j_call: TRBJ2-7
clone_size: NA
d_call: NA
cdr3_nt: TGTGCCAGCAGCTTAGGGCCGGGAACAGCCTACGAGCAGTACTTC
cdr3_aa: CASSLGPGTAYEQYF

v_call: TRBV5-1
j_call: TRBJ2-2
clone_size: NA
d_call: TRBD1
cdr3_nt: TGCGCCAGCAGCTTCGGACAGGGTTTGTCCGGGGAGCTGTTTTTT
cdr3_aa: CASSFGQGLSGELFF

v_call: TRBV5-6
j_call: TRBJ2-2
clone_size: NA
d_call: NA
cdr3_nt: TGTGCCAGCAGCTTCTTGGTTACACAGAGAAACACCGGGGAGCTGTTTTTT
cdr3_aa: CASSFLVTQRNTGELFF

v_call: TRBV6-6
j_call: TRBJ1-2
clone_size: NA
d_call: TRBD1
cdr3_nt: TGTGCCAGCAGTTACTCGATAACAGGGGTCCGCTATGGCTACACCTTC
cdr3_aa: CASSYSITGVRYGYTF

v_call: TRBV15
j_call: TRBJ2-7
clone_size: once
d_call: TRBD2
cdr3_nt: TGTGCCACCAGCAAGGGACTAGCGGGGGGAGTCTACGAGCAGTACTTC
cdr3_aa: CATSKGLAGGVYEQYF

v_call: TRBV9
j_call: TRBJ1-2
clone_size: NA
d_call: NA
cdr3_nt: TGTGCCAGCAGCTCCACGGCGACCGGTGGCTACACCTTC
cdr3_aa: CASSSTATGGYTF

v_call: TRBV5-4
j_call: TRBJ1-1
clone_size: NA
d_call: NA
cdr3_nt: TGTGCCAGCAGCTTACTCGGGTCGAGCAACACTGAAGCTTTCTTT
cdr3_aa: CASSLLGSSNTEAFF

v_call: TRBV6-5
j_call: TRBJ2-2
clone_size: NA
d_call: NA
cdr3_nt: TGTGCCAGCAGTTACTCGGGGCCCAACACCGGGGAGCTGTTTTTT
cdr3_aa: CASSYSGPNTGELFF

v_call: TRBV5-5
j_call: TRBJ1-2
clone_size: NA
d_call: NA
cdr3_nt: TGTGCCAGCAGCCCCTGGGGGGAAGACTATGGCTACACCTTC
cdr3_aa: CASSPWGEDYGYTF

v_call: TRBV7-2
j_call: TRBJ2-4
clone_size: NA
d_call: NA
cdr3_nt: TGTGCCAGCAGCCTTTATACCGGGATAGCCAAAAACATTCAGTACTTC
cdr3_aa: CASSLYTGIAKNIQYF

v_call: TRBV30
j_call: TRBJ1-2
clone_size: NA
d_call: NA
cdr3_nt: TGTGCCTGGAGTGTACGGGGTGGCTATGGCTACACCTTC
cdr3_aa: CAWSVRGGYGYTF

v_call: TRBV2
j_call: TRBJ1-1
clone_size: NA
d_call: NA
cdr3_nt: TGTGAAAGCGGGGCAGACTTGAACACTGAAGCTTTCTTT
cdr3_aa: CESGADLNTEAFF

v_call: TRBV7-6
j_call: TRBJ2-2
clone_size: NA
d_call: NA
cdr3_nt: TGTGCCAGCAGCTTACAGCCGAACACCGGGGAGCTGTTTTTT
cdr3_aa: CASSLQPNTGELFF

v_call: TRBV12-5
j_call: TRBJ2-1
clone_size: NA
d_call: TRBD2
cdr3_nt: TGTGCTAGTGGTTCCGGGACTAGGCACAATGAGCAGTTCTTC
cdr3_aa: CASGSGTRHNEQFF

v_call: TRBV7-2
j_call: TRBJ1-1
clone_size: few
d_call: TRBD1
cdr3_nt: TGTGCCAGCAGCCCACAGGGGCGAAGGACTGAAGCTTTCTTT
cdr3_aa: CASSPQGRRTEAFF

v_call: TRBV4-1
j_call: TRBJ2-1
clone_size: NA
d_call: TRBD2
cdr3_nt: TGCGCCAGCAGCCAGGGGGGGGTTTCCTACAATGAGCAGTTCTTC
cdr3_aa: CASSQGGVSYNEQFF

v_call: TRBV7-2
j_call: TRBJ2-1
clone_size: NA
d_call: NA
cdr3_nt: TGTGCCAGCAGCTTAGAACTTAGAAATGAGCAGTTCTTC
cdr3_aa: CASSLELRNEQFF

v_call: TRBV7-3
j_call: TRBJ2-6
clone_size: NA
d_call: NA
cdr3_nt: TGTGCCAGCAGCCAGGGAGGGGCCAACGTCCTGACTTTC
cdr3_aa: CASSQGGANVLTF

v_call: TRBV19
j_call: TRBJ2-2
clone_size: NA
d_call: TRBD1
cdr3_nt: TGTGCCAGTATCCGGACAGGGGCGGCCGGGGAGCTGTTTTTT
cdr3_aa: CASIRTGAAGELFF

v_call: TRBV10-2
j_call: TRBJ1-1
clone_size: NA
d_call: NA
cdr3_nt: TGCGCCAGCATCCCAGACAGCCGTAGTAGTGAAGCTTTCTTT
cdr3_aa: CASIPDSRSSEAFF

v_call: TRBV7-9
j_call: TRBJ2-7
clone_size: NA
d_call: NA
cdr3_nt: TGTGCCAGCAGCCGTAGCGGGCAGGGGTACGAGCAGTACTTC
cdr3_aa: CASSRSGQGYEQYF

v_call: TRBV28
j_call: TRBJ1-2
clone_size: NA
d_call: TRBD1
cdr3_nt: TGTGCCAGCAGTTCCCCCGGGACAGGGGCCCGCTTCTATGGCTACACCTTC
cdr3_aa: CASSSPGTGARFYGYTF

v_call: TRBV5-8
j_call: TRBJ2-3
clone_size: NA
d_call: TRBD2
cdr3_nt: TGTGCCAGCAGCTACCGCAGCGGGAGGAGCACAGATACGCAGTATTTT
cdr3_aa: CASSYRSGRSTDTQYF

v_call: TRBV6-6
j_call: TRBJ1-5
clone_size: NA
d_call: TRBD1
cdr3_nt: TGTGCCAGCAATCGACAGGGGGCGAGCAATCAGCCCCAGCATTTT
cdr3_aa: CASNRQGASNQPQHF

v_call: TRBV6-5
j_call: TRBJ1-1
clone_size: NA
d_call: NA
cdr3_nt: TGTGCCAGCAGTTACTCAACACCAGTTGGGACTGAAGCTTTCTTT
cdr3_aa: CASSYSTPVGTEAFF

v_call: TRBV7-9
j_call: TRBJ2-5
clone_size: few
d_call: NA
cdr3_nt: TGTGCCAGCAGCTTAAGAATAACTTCAGAGACCCAGTACTTC
cdr3_aa: CASSLRITSETQYF

v_call: TRBV5-6
j_call: TRBJ1-5
clone_size: NA
d_call: NA
cdr3_nt: TGTGCCAGCAGCTTGAGGTTTAGGGGGCCCCAGCATTTT
cdr3_aa: CASSLRFRGPQHF

v_call: TRBV5-1
j_call: TRBJ1-1
clone_size: NA
d_call: NA
cdr3_nt: TGCGCCAGCAGCACCAGTCATGGAGGTGGGACTGAAGCTTTCTTT
cdr3_aa: CASSTSHGGGTEAFF

v_call: TRBV11-1
j_call: TRBJ2-7
clone_size: NA
d_call: TRBD2
cdr3_nt: TGTGCCAGCAGCTTACCCCAGACGGGAGGCTACGAGCAGTACTTC
cdr3_aa: CASSLPQTGGYEQYF

v_call: TRBV9
j_call: TRBJ2-7
clone_size: NA
d_call: TRBD2
cdr3_nt: TGTGCCAGCAGCGATAGCGGGTCGGGCTACGAGCAGTACTTC
cdr3_aa: CASSDSGSGYEQYF

v_call: TRBV6-1
j_call: TRBJ1-2
clone_size: NA
d_call: TRBD1
cdr3_nt: TGTGCCAGCAGCGTTCTAAGGGGGCCCTATGGCTACACCTTC
cdr3_aa: CASSVLRGPYGYTF

v_call: TRBV9
j_call: TRBJ2-7
clone_size: NA
d_call: TRBD2
cdr3_nt: TGTGCCAGCAGCGTAGACGCCTCTAGCGGCGAGCAGTACTTC
cdr3_aa: CASSVDASSGEQYF

v_call: TRBV30
j_call: TRBJ2-7
clone_size: NA
d_call: NA
cdr3_nt: TGTGCCTGGATGTTAGCTGGGTCCTCCTACGAGCAGTACTTC
cdr3_aa: CAWMLAGSSYEQYF

v_call: TRBV2
j_call: TRBJ1-2
clone_size: NA
d_call: NA
cdr3_nt: TGTGCCAGCAGTGAAGCCGGGACATCATACACCTTC
cdr3_aa: CASSEAGTSYTF

v_call: TRBV7-3
j_call: TRBJ1-5
clone_size: NA
d_call: NA
cdr3_nt: TGTGCCAGCAGCTTGGGACCCTATCAGCCCCAGCATTTT
cdr3_aa: CASSLGPYQPQHF

v_call: TRBV30
j_call: TRBJ2-2
clone_size: NA
d_call: NA
cdr3_nt: TGTGCTCTCTCTAGGAGTAGTACCGGGGAGCTGTTTTTT
cdr3_aa: CALSRSSTGELFF

v_call: TRBV7-8
j_call: TRBJ1-1
clone_size: NA
d_call: NA
cdr3_nt: TGTGCCAGCAGCCCATTAGCGGGGGGGGGCACTGAAGCTTTCTTT
cdr3_aa: CASSPLAGGGTEAFF

v_call: TRBV7-9
j_call: TRBJ2-3
clone_size: NA
d_call: NA
cdr3_nt: TGTGCCAGCAGCTTAGATAAGGGAGGCACAGATACGCAGTATTTT
cdr3_aa: CASSLDKGGTDTQYF

v_call: TRBV28
j_call: TRBJ1-1
clone_size: NA
d_call: NA
cdr3_nt: TGTGCCAGCAGCCTCCCCGGGAACACTGAAGCTTTCTTT
cdr3_aa: CASSLPGNTEAFF

v_call: TRBV16
j_call: TRBJ1-2
clone_size: NA
d_call: TRBD1
cdr3_nt: TGTGCCAGCAGCCCGCGGACAGGGGCCCAGGACCACTTC
cdr3_aa: CASSPRTGAQDHF

v_call: TRBV5-8
j_call: TRBJ1-4
clone_size: NA
d_call: NA
cdr3_nt: TGTGCCAGCAGCTCAGGGACACCTAATGAAAAACTGTTTTTT
cdr3_aa: CASSSGTPNEKLFF

v_call: TRBV11-3
j_call: TRBJ2-2
clone_size: NA
d_call: NA
cdr3_nt: TGTGCCAGCAGCTTAGATACATCCCGCGCGAACACCGGGGAGCTGTTTTTT
cdr3_aa: CASSLDTSRANTGELFF